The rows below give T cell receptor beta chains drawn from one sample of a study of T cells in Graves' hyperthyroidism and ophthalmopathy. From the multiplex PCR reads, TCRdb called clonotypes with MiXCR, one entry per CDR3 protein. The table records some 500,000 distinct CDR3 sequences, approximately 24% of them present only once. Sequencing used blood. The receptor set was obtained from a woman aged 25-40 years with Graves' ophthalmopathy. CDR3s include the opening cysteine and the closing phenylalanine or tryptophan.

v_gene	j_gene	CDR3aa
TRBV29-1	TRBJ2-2	CSVARMGTGELFF
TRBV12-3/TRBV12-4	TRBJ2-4	CASSFGGTLTKNIQYF
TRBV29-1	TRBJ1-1	CSADKPLNTEAFF
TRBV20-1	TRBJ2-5	CSARDDGTQYF
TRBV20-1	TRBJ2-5	CSATASGGEETQYF
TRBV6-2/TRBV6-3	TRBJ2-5	CASTLRQEETQYF
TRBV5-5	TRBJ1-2	CASSFWGANYGYTF
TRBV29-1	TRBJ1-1	CSVGSTWTANTEAFF
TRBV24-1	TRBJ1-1	CATSERGAEAFF
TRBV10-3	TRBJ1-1	CAITRTGIWNTEAFF
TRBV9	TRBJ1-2	CASSVASGGSYGYTF
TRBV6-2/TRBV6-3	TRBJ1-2	CASSYFRSGPYGYTF
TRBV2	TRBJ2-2	CASRPRGNTGELFF
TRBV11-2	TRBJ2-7	CASSLLTRDRGGEQYF
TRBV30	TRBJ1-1	CAWGEGPTEAFF
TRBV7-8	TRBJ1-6	CASSLQGTSGTPLHF
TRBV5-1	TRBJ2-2	CASSLEGPGQGYGGELFF
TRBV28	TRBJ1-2	CASRPRAVTNYGYTF
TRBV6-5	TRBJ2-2	CASSYFDQRVFPGELFF
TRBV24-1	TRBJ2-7	CATSDGLAGGPDEQYF
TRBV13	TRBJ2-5	CASSFHTAGGPQETQYF
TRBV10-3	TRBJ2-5	CAISDRGGGARETQYF
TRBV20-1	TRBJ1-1	CSARDSMNTEAFF
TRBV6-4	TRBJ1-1	CASSEDRETEAFF
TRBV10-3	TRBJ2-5	CAISVQQETQYF
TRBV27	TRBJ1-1	CASSLWQYTEAFF
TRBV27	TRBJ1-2	CASSLVTGDAHGYTF
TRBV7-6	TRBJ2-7	CASSAIGPYEQYF
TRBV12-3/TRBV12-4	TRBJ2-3	CASSHDRPDTQYF
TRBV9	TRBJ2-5	CASSVGLASRETQYF
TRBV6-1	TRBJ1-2	CASRIPGAYGYTF